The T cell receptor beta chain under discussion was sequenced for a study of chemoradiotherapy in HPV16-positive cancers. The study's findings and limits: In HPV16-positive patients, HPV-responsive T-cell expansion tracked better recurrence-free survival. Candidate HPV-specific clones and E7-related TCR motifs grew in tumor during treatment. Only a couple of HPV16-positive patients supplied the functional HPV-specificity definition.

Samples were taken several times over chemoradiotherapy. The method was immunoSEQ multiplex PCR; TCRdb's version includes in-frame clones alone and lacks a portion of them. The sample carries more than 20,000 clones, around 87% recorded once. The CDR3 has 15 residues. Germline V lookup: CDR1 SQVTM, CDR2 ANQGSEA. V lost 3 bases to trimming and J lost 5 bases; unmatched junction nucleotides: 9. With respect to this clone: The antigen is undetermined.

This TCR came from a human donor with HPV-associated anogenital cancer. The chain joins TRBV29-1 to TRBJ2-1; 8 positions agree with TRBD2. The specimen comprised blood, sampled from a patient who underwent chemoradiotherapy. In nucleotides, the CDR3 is TGCAGCGTTGACCCGAAAAGGACTAGCCACAATGAGCAGTTCTTC. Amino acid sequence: CSVDPKRTSHNEQFF.